This T cell receptor (beta chain) is from a study of molecular identifiers for immune sequencing clone quantification. This clonotype occurred many times. Antigen specificity is unknown. Study-wide results and limits: Over 99% of effector molecules, yet under 1% of naive-cell molecules, were held by clones above 20 RNA copies. Amid one million naive cells, spiked Jurkat TCR RNA from one cell was reportedly still detectable.

Germline lookup yields CDR1 MNHNS and CDR2 SASEGT. The V end was cut by 5 bases, the J end by 0 bases, with 14 bases between. This CDR3 spans 15 amino acids. TCRdb fed the PCR reads into MiXCR, producing one record per CDR3 protein. Of hundreds of thousands of distinct CDR3 sequences in the sample, approximately 20% are singletons; the top ten hold roughly 0.9%. Sorting captured naive CD8 T cells as CD8+CD4-CCR7+CD45RA+. The TCR originated in a human donor in good health. Some libraries in this study had Jurkat cell RNA spiked in. The sample comprised naive CD8+ T cells from blood, with Jurkat cell RNA spiked in. Subset here: FACS-sorted CD8+CD4-CCR7+CD45RA+ naive T cells. The rearrangement uses TRBV6-1 and TRBJ2-7; tentatively, D is TRBD2 (5 bases). CDR3 sequence: CASSTPGRTSYEQYF. CDR3 in DNA: TGTGCCAGCAGTACTCCGGGGAGAACCTCCTACGAGCAGTACTTC.